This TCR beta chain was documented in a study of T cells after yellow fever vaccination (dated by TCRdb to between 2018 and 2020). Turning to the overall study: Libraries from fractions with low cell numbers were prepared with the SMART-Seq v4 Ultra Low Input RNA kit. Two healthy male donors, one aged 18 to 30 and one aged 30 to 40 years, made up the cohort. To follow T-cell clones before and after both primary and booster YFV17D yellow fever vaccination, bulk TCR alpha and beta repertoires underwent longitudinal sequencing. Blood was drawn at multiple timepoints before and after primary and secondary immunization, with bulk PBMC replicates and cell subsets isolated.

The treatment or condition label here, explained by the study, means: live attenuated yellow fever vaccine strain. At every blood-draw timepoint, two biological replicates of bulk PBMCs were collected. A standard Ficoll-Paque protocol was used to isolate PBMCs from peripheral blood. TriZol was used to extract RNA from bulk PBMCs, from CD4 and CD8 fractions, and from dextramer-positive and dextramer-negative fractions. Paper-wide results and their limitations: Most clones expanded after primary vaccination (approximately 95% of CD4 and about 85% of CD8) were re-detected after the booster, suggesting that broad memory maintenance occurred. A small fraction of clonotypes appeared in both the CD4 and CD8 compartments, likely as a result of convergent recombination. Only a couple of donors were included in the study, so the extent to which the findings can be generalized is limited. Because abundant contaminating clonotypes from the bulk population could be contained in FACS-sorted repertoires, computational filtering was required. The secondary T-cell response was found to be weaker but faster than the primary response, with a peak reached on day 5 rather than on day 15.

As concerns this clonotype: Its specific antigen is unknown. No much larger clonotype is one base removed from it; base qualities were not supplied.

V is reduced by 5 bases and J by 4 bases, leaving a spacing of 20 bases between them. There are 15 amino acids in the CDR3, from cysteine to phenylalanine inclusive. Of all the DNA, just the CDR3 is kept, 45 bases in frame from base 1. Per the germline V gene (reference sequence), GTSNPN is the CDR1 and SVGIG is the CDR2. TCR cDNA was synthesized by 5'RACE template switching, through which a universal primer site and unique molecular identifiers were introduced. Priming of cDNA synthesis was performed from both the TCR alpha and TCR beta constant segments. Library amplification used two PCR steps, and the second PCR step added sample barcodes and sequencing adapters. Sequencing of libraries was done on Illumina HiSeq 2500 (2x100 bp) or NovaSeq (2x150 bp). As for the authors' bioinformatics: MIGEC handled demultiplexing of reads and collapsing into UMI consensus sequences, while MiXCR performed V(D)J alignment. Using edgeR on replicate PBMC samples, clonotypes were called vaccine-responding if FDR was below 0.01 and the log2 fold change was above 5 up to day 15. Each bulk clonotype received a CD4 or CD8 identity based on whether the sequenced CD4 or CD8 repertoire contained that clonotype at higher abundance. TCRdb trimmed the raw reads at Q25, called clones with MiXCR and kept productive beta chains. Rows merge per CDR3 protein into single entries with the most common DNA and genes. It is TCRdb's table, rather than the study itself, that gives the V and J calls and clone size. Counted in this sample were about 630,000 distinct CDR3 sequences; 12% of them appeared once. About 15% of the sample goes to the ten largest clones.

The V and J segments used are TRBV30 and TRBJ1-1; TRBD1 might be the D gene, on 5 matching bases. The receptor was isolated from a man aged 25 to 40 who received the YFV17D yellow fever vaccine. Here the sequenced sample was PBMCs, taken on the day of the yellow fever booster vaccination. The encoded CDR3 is CAWGFRGRAGTEAFF. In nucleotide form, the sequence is TGTGCCTGGGGTTTTCGGGGCAGGGCCGGCACTGAAGCTTTCTTT. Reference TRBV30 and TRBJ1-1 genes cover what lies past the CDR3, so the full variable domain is SQTIHQWPATLVQPVGSPLSLECTVEGTSNPNLYWYRQAAGRGLQLLFYSVGIGQISSEVPQNLSASRPQDRQFILSSKKLLLSDSGFYLCAWGFRGRAGTEAFFGQGTRLTVV.